Listed below are T cell receptor beta chains from one sample, sequenced in a study of T cell repertoires in cytomegalovirus infection. TCRdb ran MiXCR on the reads and lists one entry per CDR3 protein. Here the sample spans a few hundred thousand distinct CDR3 sequences, 26% being singletons. The sample taken for sequencing was PBMCs. Every receptor here comes from a human donor in good health (CMV status not recorded). Some clones in this sample may be carry-over from other donors' samples. Both conserved end residues are part of each CDR3. The D gene is left open where the match is weak. Clone size is not always given. Where it is, it says once, few, many or a class for expanded clones.

>TRBD2|TRBV5-4|17|TRBJ2-3|-
TGTGCCAGCAGCTACGATGGACTAGCGGAGAGCACAGATACGCAGTATTTT
CASSYDGLAESTDTQYF
>TRBD2|TRBV7-2|16|TRBJ2-4|many
TGTGCCAGCAGCTTAGTCCCCGCGGGAGGCAAAAACATTCAGTACTTC
CASSLVPAGGKNIQYF
>-|TRBV12-3/TRBV12-4|15|TRBJ1-1|-
TGTGCCAGCAGTTTAGTAGCAGGGGCCACCGCTGAAGCTTTCTTT
CASSLVAGATAEAFF
>TRBD1|TRBV11-2|14|TRBJ1-5|few
TGTGCCAGCAGCCCCGACAGGGTCTCTCAGCCCCAGCATTTT
CASSPDRVSQPQHF
>-|TRBV12-3/TRBV12-4|14|TRBJ2-2|few
TGTGCCAGCAGTCTGGACAGTTGGTCCGGGGAGCTGTTTTTT
CASSLDSWSGELFF
>TRBD1|TRBV7-8|14|TRBJ2-5|many
TGTGCCAGCAGCGTACGAAACAGGGGAGAGACCCAGTACTTC
CASSVRNRGETQYF
>-|TRBV29-1|10|TRBJ1-1|-
TGCAGCGGAAGGAACACTGAAGCTTTCTTT
CSGRNTEAFF
>-|TRBV7-8|16|TRBJ2-7|few
TGTGCCAGCAGCTTAGTAATGGTCGGAACCACCTACGAGCAGTACTTC
CASSLVMVGTTYEQYF
>TRBD2|TRBV14|14|TRBJ2-1|-
TGTGCCAGCAGGCCGCGGCTAGCGGGAGTTGAGCAGTTCTTC
CASRPRLAGVEQFF
>-|TRBV6-5|14|TRBJ2-5|-
TGTGCCAGCAGTTACCTGACAGACCAAGAGACCCAGTACTTC
CASSYLTDQETQYF